These T cell receptor beta chains were read from a single sample in a study of blood T cell repertoires in COVID-19. Using immunoSEQ multiplex PCR, the repertoire was profiled, and TCRdb retains in-frame clones only, with some absent. The sample has fewer than 350,000 clones, more than 80% seen once. The material sequenced was peripheral blood. These receptors were collected from a woman in her thirties with COVID-19, enrolled during active disease. Both conserved end residues are part of each CDR3. The D gene is left open where the match is weak. Rows may omit the clone size; those that give it use once, few, many or a size class.

cdr3_nt: TGTGCCAGCGGGAGGCAGAACAATCAGCCCCAGCATTTT
cdr3_aa: CASGRQNNQPQHF
v_call: TRBV6-6
d_call: .
clone_size: .
j_call: TRBJ1-5
cdr3_length: 13

cdr3_nt: TGTGCCAGCTCACCACCGGTAGGGGCGAACACTGAAGCTTTCTTT
cdr3_aa: CASSPPVGANTEAFF
v_call: TRBV18
d_call: .
clone_size: .
j_call: TRBJ1-1
cdr3_length: 15

cdr3_nt: TGTGCCAGCAGTCCGGCCGGGACAGGGGATCTTGGCTACACCTTC
cdr3_aa: CASSPAGTGDLGYTF
v_call: TRBV28
d_call: TRBD1
clone_size: .
j_call: TRBJ1-2
cdr3_length: 15

cdr3_nt: TGTGCCAGCAGCCAGGAACAAGAGACCCAGTACTTC
cdr3_aa: CASSQEQETQYF
v_call: TRBV7-9
d_call: .
clone_size: .
j_call: TRBJ2-5
cdr3_length: 12

cdr3_nt: TGTGCCAGCAGCATAGCGAGAAACAATGAGCAGTTCTTC
cdr3_aa: CASSIARNNEQFF
v_call: TRBV11-2
d_call: .
clone_size: .
j_call: TRBJ2-1
cdr3_length: 13

cdr3_nt: TGTGCCAGTACCCCGCGGGGAGGCGACGGTCAGCCCCAGCATTTT
cdr3_aa: CASTPRGGDGQPQHF
v_call: TRBV19
d_call: .
clone_size: few
j_call: TRBJ1-5
cdr3_length: 15

cdr3_nt: TGTGCCAGTAGTCCGCAGGGGCTACGCACAGATACGCAGTATTTT
cdr3_aa: CASSPQGLRTDTQYF
v_call: TRBV19
d_call: .
clone_size: .
j_call: TRBJ2-3
cdr3_length: 15

cdr3_nt: TGTGCCAGCAGCACCGCCCTGGCTAGCGGGGGTTACAATGAGCAGTTCTTC
cdr3_aa: CASSTALASGGYNEQFF
v_call: TRBV21-1
d_call: .
clone_size: .
j_call: TRBJ2-1
cdr3_length: 17

cdr3_nt: TGTGCCAGTAGTAACGCCAGGGTAAATCAGCCCCAGCATTTT
cdr3_aa: CASSNARVNQPQHF
v_call: TRBV19
d_call: .
clone_size: .
j_call: TRBJ1-5
cdr3_length: 14

cdr3_nt: TGTGCCAGCAGTCTAAACCTGCTGTACGAGCAGTACTTC
cdr3_aa: CASSLNLLYEQYF
v_call: TRBV11-2
d_call: .
clone_size: .
j_call: TRBJ2-7
cdr3_length: 13

cdr3_nt: TGTGCCAGCAGCGTATCTCTGGGAGAGCCGTTCTACGAGCAGTACTTC
cdr3_aa: CASSVSLGEPFYEQYF
v_call: TRBV9
d_call: .
clone_size: .
j_call: TRBJ2-7
cdr3_length: 16

cdr3_nt: TGTGCCACCAGTGAAGGGGTTGCCTATGGCTACACCTTC
cdr3_aa: CATSEGVAYGYTF
v_call: TRBV24-1
d_call: .
clone_size: once
j_call: TRBJ1-2
cdr3_length: 13

cdr3_nt: TGCGCCAGCAGTGAAGGACAGCCGCGCTACGAGCAGTACTTC
cdr3_aa: CASSEGQPRYEQYF
v_call: TRBV10-1
d_call: .
clone_size: .
j_call: TRBJ2-7
cdr3_length: 14

cdr3_nt: TGTGCCAGCAGCTTATCACAGGTGGAGACCCAGTACTTC
cdr3_aa: CASSLSQVETQYF
v_call: TRBV7-9
d_call: .
clone_size: many
j_call: TRBJ2-5
cdr3_length: 13

cdr3_nt: TGTGCCAGCAGCCAAGATAGGGAGGCGACCGGGGAGCTGTTTTTT
cdr3_aa: CASSQDREATGELFF
v_call: TRBV4-2
d_call: .
clone_size: .
j_call: TRBJ2-2
cdr3_length: 15

cdr3_nt: TGTGCCACCAGCAGAACCCCCCCAGGGAGGCACGAGCAGTACTTC
cdr3_aa: CATSRTPPGRHEQYF
v_call: TRBV15
d_call: .
clone_size: .
j_call: TRBJ2-7
cdr3_length: 15

cdr3_nt: TGTGCCAGCAGCCAATTAGGGACAGGGGAACAGCCCCAGCATTTT
cdr3_aa: CASSQLGTGEQPQHF
v_call: TRBV4-2
d_call: TRBD1
clone_size: .
j_call: TRBJ1-5
cdr3_length: 15